Detailed here is one T cell receptor beta chain. V lost 5 bases to trimming and J lost 6 bases; unmatched junction nucleotides: 3. This CDR3 has 14 residues. CDR1 is GTSNPN, CDR2 SVGIG, per germline (reference sequence). This entry is derived from a study of blood T cell repertoires in COVID-19. Assignments of participants to cohorts depended upon their own reported clinical history. A COVID-19 case had been met by exposed participants during the 2 weeks before study entry. The assay was immunoSEQ multiplex PCR, and TCRdb's table has in-frame clones only and misses some. The table lists about 350,000 clones, about nine tenths of them singletons.

The chain is built from TRBV30 and TRBJ2-1, with TRBD2 matching over 14 bases. Sequenced material: PBMCs or T cells enriched from blood (not recorded which). This clonotype was sampled from a woman between 25 and 40 years old who had been exposed to COVID-19. CDR3 bases: TGTGCCTGGGCCGGGACTAGCGGGAGCAATGAGCAGTTCTTC. This encodes CAWAGTSGSNEQFF.